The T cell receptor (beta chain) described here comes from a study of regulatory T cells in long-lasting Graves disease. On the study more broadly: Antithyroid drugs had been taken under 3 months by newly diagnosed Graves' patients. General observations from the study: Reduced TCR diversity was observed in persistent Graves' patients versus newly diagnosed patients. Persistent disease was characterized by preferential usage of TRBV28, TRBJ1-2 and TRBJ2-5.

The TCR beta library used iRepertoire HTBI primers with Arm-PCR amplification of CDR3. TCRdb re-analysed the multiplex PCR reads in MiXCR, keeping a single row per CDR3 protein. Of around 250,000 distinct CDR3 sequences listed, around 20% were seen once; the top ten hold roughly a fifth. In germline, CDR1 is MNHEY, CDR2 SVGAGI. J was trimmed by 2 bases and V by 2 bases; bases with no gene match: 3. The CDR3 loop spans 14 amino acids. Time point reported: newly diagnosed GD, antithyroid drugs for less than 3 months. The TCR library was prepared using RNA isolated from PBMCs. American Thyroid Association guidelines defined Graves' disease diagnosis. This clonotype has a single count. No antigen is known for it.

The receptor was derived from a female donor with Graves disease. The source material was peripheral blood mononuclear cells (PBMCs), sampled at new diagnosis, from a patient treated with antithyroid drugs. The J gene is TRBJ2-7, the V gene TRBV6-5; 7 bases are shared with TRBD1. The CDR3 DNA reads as TGTGCCAGCAGTTACGCCGGACAGGCCTACGAGCAGTACTTC. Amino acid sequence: CASSYAGQAYEQYF.